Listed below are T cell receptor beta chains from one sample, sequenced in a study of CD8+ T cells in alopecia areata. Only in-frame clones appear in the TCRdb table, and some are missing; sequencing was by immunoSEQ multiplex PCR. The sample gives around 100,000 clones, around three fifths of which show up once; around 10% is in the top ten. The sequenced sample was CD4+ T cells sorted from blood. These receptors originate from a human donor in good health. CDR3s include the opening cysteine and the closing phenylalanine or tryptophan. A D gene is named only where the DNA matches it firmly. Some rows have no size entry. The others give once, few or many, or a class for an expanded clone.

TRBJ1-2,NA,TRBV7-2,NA,CASSRSAGFPTF,TGTGCCAGCAGTCGATCCGCGGGGTTCCCGACCTTC
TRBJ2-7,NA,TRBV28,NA,CASCPPGGKSYEQYF,TGTGCCAGCTGTCCCCCCGGGGGTAAATCCTACGAGCAGTACTTC
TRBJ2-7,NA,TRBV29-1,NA,CSVASAYEQYF,TGCAGCGTTGCTTCAGCCTACGAGCAGTACTTC
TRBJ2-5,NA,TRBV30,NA,CAWSVNHHSKETQYF,TGTGCCTGGAGTGTAAATCACCACTCCAAAGAGACCCAGTACTTC
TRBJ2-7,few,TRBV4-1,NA,CASSQVNRNYEQYF,TGCGCCAGCAGCCAAGTTAACAGAAACTACGAGCAGTACTTC
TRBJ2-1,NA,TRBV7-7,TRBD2,CASSNERGVSSYNEQFF,TGTGCTAGCAGTAACGAGCGGGGGGTTAGCTCCTACAATGAGCAGTTCTTC
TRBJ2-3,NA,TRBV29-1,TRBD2,CSVPLLAGSTDTQYF,TGCAGCGTCCCGTTACTAGCGGGGAGCACAGATACGCAGTATTTT
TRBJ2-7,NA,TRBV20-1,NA,CSASGRDKQYF,TGCAGTGCTAGTGGCAGGGACAAGCAGTACTTC
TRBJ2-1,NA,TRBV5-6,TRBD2,CASSAPGLAIDEQFF,TGTGCCAGCAGCGCACCGGGACTAGCGATCGATGAGCAGTTCTTC
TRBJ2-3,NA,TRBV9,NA,CASSVGGRGRTDTQYF,TGTGCCAGCAGCGTAGGAGGGCGGGGACGCACAGATACGCAGTATTTT
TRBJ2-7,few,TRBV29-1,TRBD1,CSVWGTGKGYEQYF,TGCAGCGTCTGGGGGACAGGGAAGGGCTACGAGCAGTACTTC
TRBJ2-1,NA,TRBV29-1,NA,CSVLGDEEQFF,TGCAGCGTGTTAGGTGATGAGGAGCAGTTCTTC
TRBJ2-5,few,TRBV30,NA,CAWSGPLASGATQYF,TGTGCCTGGAGTGGTCCCCTAGCGTCAGGGGCGACCCAGTACTTC
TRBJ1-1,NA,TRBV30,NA,CAWSVGWNTEAFF,TGTGCCTGGAGTGTAGGGTGGAACACTGAAGCTTTCTTT
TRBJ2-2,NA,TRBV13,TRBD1,CASSLGQGLAGELFF,TGTGCCAGCAGCTTGGGACAGGGGCTAGCCGGGGAGCTGTTTTTT
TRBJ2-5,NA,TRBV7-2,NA,CASSYPGRQETQYF,TGTGCCAGCAGCTATCCGGGGCGTCAAGAGACCCAGTACTTC
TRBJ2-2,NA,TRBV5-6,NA,CASVKRGYRETGELFF,TGTGCCAGCGTTAAGAGGGGTTACAGGGAGACCGGGGAGCTGTTTTTT
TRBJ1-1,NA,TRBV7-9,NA,CASSLRENTEAFF,TGTGCCAGCAGCTTAAGGGAGAACACTGAAGCTTTCTTT
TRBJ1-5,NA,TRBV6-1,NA,CASTQVGASQPQHF,TGTGCCAGCACCCAAGTGGGGGCAAGTCAGCCCCAGCATTTT
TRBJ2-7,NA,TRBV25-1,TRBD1,CASSDSDRVFHEQYF,TGTGCCAGCAGTGACTCGGACAGGGTATTCCACGAGCAGTACTTC
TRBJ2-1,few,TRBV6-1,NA,CASSAVHEQFF,TGTGCCAGCAGTGCCGTCCATGAGCAGTTCTTC
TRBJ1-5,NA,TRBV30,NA,CAWSVGSQPQHF,TGTGCCTGGAGTGTGGGTAGTCAGCCCCAGCATTTT
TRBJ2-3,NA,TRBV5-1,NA,CASSLGTSTDTQYF,TGCGCCAGCAGCCTAGGGACGAGCACAGATACGCAGTATTTT
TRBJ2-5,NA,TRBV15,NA,CATSREGAQETQYF,TGTGCCACCAGCAGAGAGGGGGCCCAAGAGACCCAGTACTTC
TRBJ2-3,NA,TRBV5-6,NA,CASSSGAPTQYF,TGTGCCAGCAGCTCCGGGGCTCCTACGCAGTATTTT
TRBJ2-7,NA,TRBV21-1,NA,CASSGRGCEQYF,TGTGCCAGCAGCGGTCGGGGCTGCGAGCAGTACTTC
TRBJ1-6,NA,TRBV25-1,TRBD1,CASRGEQGNNSPLHF,TGTGCCAGCAGGGGGGAACAGGGGAATAATTCACCCCTCCACTTT
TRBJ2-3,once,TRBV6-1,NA,CASTTTGSTDTQYF,TGTGCCAGCACTACCACAGGGAGCACAGATACGCAGTATTTT
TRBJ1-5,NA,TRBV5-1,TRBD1,CASSLGDRNQPQHF,TGCGCCAGCAGCTTGGGGGACAGAAATCAGCCCCAGCATTTT
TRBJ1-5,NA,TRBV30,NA,CAWNKQGWSNQPQHF,TGTGCCTGGAATAAACAGGGTTGGAGCAATCAGCCCCAGCATTTT
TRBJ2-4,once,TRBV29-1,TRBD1,CSVVTGISPFKNIQYF,TGCAGCGTTGTGACAGGGATCAGTCCCTTCAAAAACATTCAGTACTTC
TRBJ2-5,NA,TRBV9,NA,CASSVSQRTTKETQYF,TGTGCCAGCAGCGTCTCTCAGCGTACTACTAAAGAGACCCAGTACTTC
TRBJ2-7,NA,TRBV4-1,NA,CASSQVRGSYEQYF,TGCGCCAGCAGCCAAGTTAGGGGCTCCTACGAGCAGTACTTC
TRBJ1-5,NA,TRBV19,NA,CASSPLILDSDSNQPQHF,TGTGCCAGTAGTCCCCTAATCCTAGACAGTGATAGCAATCAGCCCCAGCATTTT
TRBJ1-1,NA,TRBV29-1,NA,CSVEDDGQARGAFF,TGCAGCGTTGAAGATGACGGGCAGGCGAGGGGAGCTTTCTTT
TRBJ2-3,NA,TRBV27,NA,CASSYSGSYRTDTQYF,TGTGCCAGCAGCTACTCCGGGAGCTATCGCACAGATACGCAGTATTTT
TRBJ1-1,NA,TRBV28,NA,CASRGSPMNTEAFF,TGTGCCAGCAGGGGAAGCCCCATGAACACTGAAGCTTTCTTT
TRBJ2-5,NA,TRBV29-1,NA,CSVEGRVLRTQYF,TGCAGCGTTGAAGGGAGGGTGTTGAGGACCCAGTACTTC
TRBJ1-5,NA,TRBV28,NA,CASSPTGQPQHF,TGTGCCAGCAGTCCTACCGGTCAGCCCCAGCATTTT
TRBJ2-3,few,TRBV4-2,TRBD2,CASSLEAAGGTDTQYF,TGTGCCAGCAGCCTTGAGGCGGCGGGGGGGACAGATACGCAGTATTTT
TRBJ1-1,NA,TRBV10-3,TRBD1,CAISAGQGGVNTEAFF,TGTGCCATCAGTGCAGGACAGGGAGGAGTGAACACTGAAGCTTTCTTT
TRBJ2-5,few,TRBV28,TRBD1,CASSKTGGGETQYF,TGTGCCAGCAGCAAAACAGGGGGCGGGGAGACCCAGTACTTC
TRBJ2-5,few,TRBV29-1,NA,CSVKPTGTYQETQYF,TGCAGCGTCAAACCCACAGGGACCTATCAAGAGACCCAGTACTTC
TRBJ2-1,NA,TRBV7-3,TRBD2,CASSLGLAGNYNEQFF,TGTGCCAGCAGCTTGGGACTAGCGGGGAACTACAATGAGCAGTTCTTC
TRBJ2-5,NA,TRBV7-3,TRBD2,CASSLKLAGGPRQETQYF,TGTGCCAGCAGCTTAAAGCTAGCGGGGGGGCCGCGGCAAGAGACCCAGTACTTC
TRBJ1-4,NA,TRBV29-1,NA,CSVSFATNEKLFF,TGCAGCGTTAGCTTTGCAACTAATGAAAAACTGTTTTTT
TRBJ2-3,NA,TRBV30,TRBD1,CAWSAPTGLSGTQYF,TGTGCCTGGAGTGCCCCGACAGGGCTCTCAGGTACGCAGTATTTT
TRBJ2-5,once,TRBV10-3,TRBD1,CAIRSSDRGETQYF,TGTGCCATCCGCTCCTCCGACAGGGGGGAGACCCAGTACTTC